This T cell receptor beta chain was profiled in a study of CD8+ T cells in alopecia areata. Once RNA had been extracted, it was reverse transcribed into cDNA to act as the sequencing template. Sequencing was performed with immunoSEQ multiplex PCR; in TCRdb, only in-frame clones are kept and a portion is missing. The profile shows about 150,000 clones, around 55% of them singletons. Per germline, CDR1 LGHNA and CDR2 YSLEER. The CDR3 loop spans 14 amino acids. Deletions cut 3 bases from V and 2 bases from J, with 8 bases between. The TCR sequence derives from a human donor with alopecia areata. The chain joins TRBV4-3 to TRBJ2-1, with D possibly being TRBD1 (6 bases). The starting material was CD8+ T cells sorted from blood, obtained at week 0. CDR3 coding DNA: TGCGCCAGCAGCCAGGGACAAACCTACAATGAGCAGTTCTTC. It specifies CASSQGQTYNEQFF.